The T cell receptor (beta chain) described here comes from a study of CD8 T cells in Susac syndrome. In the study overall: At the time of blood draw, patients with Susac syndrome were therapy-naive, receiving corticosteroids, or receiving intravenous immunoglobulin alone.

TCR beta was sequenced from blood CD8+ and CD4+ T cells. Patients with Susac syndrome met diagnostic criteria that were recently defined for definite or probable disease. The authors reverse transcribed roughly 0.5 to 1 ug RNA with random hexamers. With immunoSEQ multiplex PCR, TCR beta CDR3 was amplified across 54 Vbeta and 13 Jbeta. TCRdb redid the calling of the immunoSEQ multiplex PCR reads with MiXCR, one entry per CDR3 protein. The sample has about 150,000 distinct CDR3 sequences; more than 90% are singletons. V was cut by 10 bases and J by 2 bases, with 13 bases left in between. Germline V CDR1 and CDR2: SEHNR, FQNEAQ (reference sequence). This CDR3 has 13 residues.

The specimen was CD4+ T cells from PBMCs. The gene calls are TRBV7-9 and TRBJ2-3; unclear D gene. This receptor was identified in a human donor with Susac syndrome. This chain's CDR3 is CAIPLGSTDTQYF. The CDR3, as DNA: TGTGCCATCCCTCTGGGGTCCACAGATACGCAGTATTTT.